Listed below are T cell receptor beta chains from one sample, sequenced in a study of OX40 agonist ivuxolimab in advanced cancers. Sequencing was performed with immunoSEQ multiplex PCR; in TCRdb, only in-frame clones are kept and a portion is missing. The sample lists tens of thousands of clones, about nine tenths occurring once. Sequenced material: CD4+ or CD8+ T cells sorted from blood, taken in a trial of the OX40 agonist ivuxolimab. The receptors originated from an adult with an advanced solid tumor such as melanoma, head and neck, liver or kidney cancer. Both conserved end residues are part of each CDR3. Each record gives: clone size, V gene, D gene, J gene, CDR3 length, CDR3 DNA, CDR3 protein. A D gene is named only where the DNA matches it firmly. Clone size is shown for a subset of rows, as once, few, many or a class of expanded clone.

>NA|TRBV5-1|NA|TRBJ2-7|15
TGCGCCAGCAGCTTGGAGCCAGGGCCCTCCTACGAGCAGTACTTC
CASSLEPGPSYEQYF
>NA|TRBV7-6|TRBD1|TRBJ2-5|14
TGTGCCAGCAGCCGGACAGGGGTTACCGAGACCCAGTACTTC
CASSRTGVTETQYF
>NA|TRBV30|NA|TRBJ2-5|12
TGTGCCTCCGGGGGGCCGTCGGGGACCCAGTACTTC
CASGGPSGTQYF
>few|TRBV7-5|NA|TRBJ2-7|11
TGTGCCAGAAGCCCCTGGGTTGAGCAGTACTTC
CARSPWVEQYF
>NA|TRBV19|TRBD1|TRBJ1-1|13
TGTGCCACCCAGGACAGGATGAACACTGAAGCTTTCTTT
CATQDRMNTEAFF
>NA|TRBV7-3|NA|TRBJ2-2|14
TGTGCCAGCAGCTGGACAGCGAACACCGGGGAGCTGTTTTTT
CASSWTANTGELFF
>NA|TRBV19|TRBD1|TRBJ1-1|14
TGTGCCAGTAGCCCCCGGACAGGGGACACTGAAGCTTTCTTT
CASSPRTGDTEAFF
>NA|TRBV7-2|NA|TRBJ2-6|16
TGTGCCAGCAGCCCGGGACAACCCTCTGGGGCCAACGTCCTGACTTTC
CASSPGQPSGANVLTF
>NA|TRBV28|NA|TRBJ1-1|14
TGTGCCAGCAGTAAAAGGGGGAGTAACACTGAAGCTTTCTTT
CASSKRGSNTEAFF
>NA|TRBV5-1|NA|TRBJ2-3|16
TGCGCCAGCAGCTTGGCCGCCGGGGCGCGCACAGATACGCAGTATTTT
CASSLAAGARTDTQYF
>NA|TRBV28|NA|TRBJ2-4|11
TGTGCCAGCAGTTTAGAGGGTATAGGTTACTTC
CASSLEGIGYF
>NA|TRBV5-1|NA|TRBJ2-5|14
TGCGCCAGCAGCCCCGGACAGAACTTCCGGACCCAGTACTTC
CASSPGQNFRTQYF